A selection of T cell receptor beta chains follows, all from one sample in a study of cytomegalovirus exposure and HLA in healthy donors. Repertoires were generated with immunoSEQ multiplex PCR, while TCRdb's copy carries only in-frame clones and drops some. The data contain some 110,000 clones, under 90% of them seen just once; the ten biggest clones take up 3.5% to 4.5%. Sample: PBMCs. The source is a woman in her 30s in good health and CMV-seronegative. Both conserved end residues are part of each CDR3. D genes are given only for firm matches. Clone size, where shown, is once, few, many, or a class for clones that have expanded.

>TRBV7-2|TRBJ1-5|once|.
CASSPGTTVRPQHF
TGTGCCAGCAGCCCCGGGACAACGGTCCGTCCCCAGCATTTT
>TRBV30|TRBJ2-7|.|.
CAWSVGGGTEQYF
TGTGCCTGGAGTGTAGGGGGGGGGACCGAGCAGTACTTC
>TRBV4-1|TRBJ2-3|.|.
CASSHSSGELADTQYF
TGCGCCAGCAGCCATTCTTCGGGGGAATTGGCAGATACGCAGTATTTT
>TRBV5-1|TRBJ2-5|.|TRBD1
CASSLTGAETQYF
TGCGCCAGCAGCTTGACAGGGGCAGAGACCCAGTACTTC
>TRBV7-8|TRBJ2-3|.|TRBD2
CASSTSGSTDTQYF
TGTGCCAGCAGCACTAGCGGGAGCACAGATACGCAGTATTTT
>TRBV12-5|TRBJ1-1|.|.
CASGFGMNTEAFF
TGTGCTAGTGGTTTCGGTATGAACACTGAAGCTTTCTTT
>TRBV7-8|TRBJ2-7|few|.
CASRGKRVGVDEQYF
TGTGCCAGCAGGGGAAAGCGGGTAGGAGTGGACGAGCAGTACTTC
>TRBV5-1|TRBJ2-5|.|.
CANSFRGMGQETQYF
TGCGCCAACAGCTTCAGGGGTATGGGGCAAGAGACCCAGTACTTC
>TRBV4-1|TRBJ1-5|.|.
CASSQEEGADNQPQHF
TGCGCCAGCAGCCAAGAGGAAGGGGCCGACAATCAGCCCCAGCATTTT
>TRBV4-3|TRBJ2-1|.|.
CASSQRREAVMDEQFF
TGCGCCAGCAGCCAAAGGAGGGAGGCCGTTATGGATGAGCAGTTCTTC
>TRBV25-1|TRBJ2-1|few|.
CASMFGGNEQFF
TGTGCCAGCATGTTTGGAGGCAATGAGCAGTTCTTC
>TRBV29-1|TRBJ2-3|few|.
CSVESDSTDTQYF
TGCAGCGTTGAATCCGACTCCACAGATACGCAGTATTTT
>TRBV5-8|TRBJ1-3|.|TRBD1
CASSRDRGTFSGNTIYF
TGTGCCAGCAGCCGGGACAGGGGGACTTTTTCTGGAAACACCATATATTTT
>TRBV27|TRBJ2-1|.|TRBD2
CASSIGLASDNEQFF
TGTGCCAGCAGTATCGGACTAGCGTCGGACAATGAGCAGTTCTTC
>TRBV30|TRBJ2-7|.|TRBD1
CAGTGGREQYF
TGTGCCGGTACAGGGGGCCGCGAGCAGTACTTC